The present T cell receptor (beta chain) was sequenced within a study of blood T cell repertoires in COVID-19. Assay used: immunoSEQ multiplex PCR; TCRdb lists only in-frame clones, some missing. This sample yields about 160,000 clones, of which roughly 84% are seen a single time; roughly 15% belongs to the top ten. Trimming shortened V by 2 bases and J by 4 bases, and 11 bases separated the two germline ends. The CDR3 extends over 14 amino acids. Looked up from germline, CDR1 is LGHNA and CDR2 is YSLEER. The source is a man in his late teens or twenties with active or convalescent COVID-19. The rearrangement joins TRBV4-3 to TRBJ2-5; D gene unclear. The specimen sequenced was peripheral blood. The CDR3 loop is CASSQTSAGETQYF. In DNA, the CDR3 is TGCGCCAGCAGCCAAACCTCAGCAGGAGAGACCCAGTACTTC.